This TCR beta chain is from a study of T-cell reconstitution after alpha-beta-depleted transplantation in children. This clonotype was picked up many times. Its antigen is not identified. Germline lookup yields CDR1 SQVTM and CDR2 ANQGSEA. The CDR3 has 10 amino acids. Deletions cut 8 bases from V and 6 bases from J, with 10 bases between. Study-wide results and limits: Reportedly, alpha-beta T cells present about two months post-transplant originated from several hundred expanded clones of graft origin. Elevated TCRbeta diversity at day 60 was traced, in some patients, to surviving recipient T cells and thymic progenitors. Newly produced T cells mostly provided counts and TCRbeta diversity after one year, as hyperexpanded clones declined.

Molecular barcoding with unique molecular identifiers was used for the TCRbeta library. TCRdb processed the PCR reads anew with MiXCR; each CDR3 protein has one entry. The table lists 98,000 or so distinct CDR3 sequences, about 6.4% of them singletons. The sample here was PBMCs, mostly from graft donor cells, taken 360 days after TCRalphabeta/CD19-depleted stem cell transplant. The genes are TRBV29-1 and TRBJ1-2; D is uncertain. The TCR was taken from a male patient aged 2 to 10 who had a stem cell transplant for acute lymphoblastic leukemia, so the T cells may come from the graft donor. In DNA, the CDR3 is TGCAGCTCCGGCACGGATGGCTACACCTTC. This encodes CSSGTDGYTF.